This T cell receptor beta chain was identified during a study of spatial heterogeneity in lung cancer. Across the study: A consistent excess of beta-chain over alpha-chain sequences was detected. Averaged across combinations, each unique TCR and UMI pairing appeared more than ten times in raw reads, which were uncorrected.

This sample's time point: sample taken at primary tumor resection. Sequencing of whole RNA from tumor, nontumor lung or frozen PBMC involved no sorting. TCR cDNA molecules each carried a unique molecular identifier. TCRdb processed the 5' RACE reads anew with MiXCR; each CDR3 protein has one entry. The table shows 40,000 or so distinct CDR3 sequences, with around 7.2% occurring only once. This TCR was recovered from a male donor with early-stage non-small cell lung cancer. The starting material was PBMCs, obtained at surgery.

The DNA of the CDR3 is TGTGCCAGCTCACCACCCACAGGGGGCTACCGCGACGAGCAGTACTTC. This encodes CASSPPTGGYRDEQYF. The chain joins TRBV18 to TRBJ2-7; 9 bases match TRBD1. There are 16 residues in the CDR3. Per germline, CDR1 KGHSH and CDR2 LQKENI. With V trimmed by 0 bases and J by 5 bases, 8 bases remained unmatched.